Presented here are 9 T cell receptor beta chains from one specimen sequenced in a study of shared clonotypes between healthy human individuals. Produced via immunoSEQ multiplex PCR; TCRdb's table is partial and in-frame only. The table lists about 1.5 million clones, 98% of them singletons, with 0.4% to 0.45% in the top ten. The sequencing input was naive CD4+ T cells sorted from blood. Subset denoted: CD45RA+ positively selected. The receptors shown here come from a young man in good health.

This clone appeared once. The genes are TRBV2 and TRBJ1-2; D is unclear. Germline V gene data show CDR1 as SNHLY and CDR2 as FYNNEI. The V and J ends lost 2 bases and 8 bases respectively, with 9 bases between them. The CDR3 totals 12 residues. The CDR3 coding sequence is TGTGCCAGCAGTGAAAGGGCAGCCGGCTACACCTTC. Translation gives CASSERAAGYTF.

The chain recombines TRBV5-8 with TRBJ2-2; 9 bases line up with TRBD1. Losses at the gene ends were 2 bases for V and 7 bases for J; bases not matched to a gene: 9. Germline values: CDR1 SGHTS, CDR2 YDEGEE. The CDR3 is made up of 16 amino acids. The CDR3 reads CASSLPGTGIFGELFF. Here the CDR3 DNA reads TGTGCCAGCAGCTTACCCGGGACAGGGATTTTCGGGGAGCTGTTTTTT.

The chain employs TRBV6-5 and TRBJ1-2; tentatively, D is TRBD1 (6 bases). Germline loops: CDR1 MNHEY, CDR2 SVGAGI. Trimming shortened V by 5 bases and J by 3 bases, and 13 bases separated the two germline ends. This CDR3 has 14 amino acids. The CDR3 DNA reads as TGTGCCAGCAGTGCCCTAGGACAGCACTATGGCTACACCTTC. Translation gives CASSALGQHYGYTF.

The rearrangement links TRBV10-1 to TRBJ2-5; D is undetermined. The CDR3 extends over 13 amino acids. In germline, CDR1 is WNHNN, CDR2 SYGVQD (reference sequence). V lost 2 bases and J lost 5, with 9 bases in between. The CDR3 DNA follows: TGCGCCAGCAGTGAGGTTAGAGGTGAGACCCAGTACTTC. Amino acids: CASSEVRGETQYF.

A note on this clone: The identical CDR3 is also encoded by other nucleotide sequences in the sample. This chain connects TRBV5-1 to TRBJ1-5, with TRBD1 as a possible D gene (5 bases). V gave up 1 base and J gave up 5 bases, with 7 bases separating them. The CDR3 spans 13 residues. Germline CDR1 is SGHRS and CDR2 is YFSETQ. CDR3: CASSLQGDQPQHF. The DNA of the CDR3 is TGCGCCAGCAGCTTGCAGGGCGATCAGCCCCAGCATTTT.

The chain uses TRBV5-1 and TRBJ2-1; 9 nucleotides agree with TRBD1. This CDR3 has 20 amino acids. The V gene's germline CDR1 is SGHRS and CDR2 YFSETQ. The V gene end was trimmed by 0 bases and the J gene end by 0 bases; junction bases not matched to a gene: 13. Here the CDR3 reads CASSLAPGTGSLSSYNEQFF. For the CDR3, the DNA is TGCGCCAGCAGCTTGGCCCCCGGGACAGGGAGTCTGAGCTCCTACAATGAGCAGTTCTTC.

The chain's CDR3 is CASSQLADTQYF. The DNA of the CDR3 is TGTGCCAGCAGCCAACTTGCAGATACGCAGTATTTT. V is TRBV7-9 and J is TRBJ2-3; D is unclear. Trimming shortened V by 5 bases and J by 4 bases, and 7 bases separated the two germline ends. The CDR3 length is 12 residues. The germline CDR1 and CDR2 sequences are SEHNR and FQNEAQ (reference sequence).

The chain recombines TRBV6-4 with TRBJ1-2; 7 bases agree with TRBD1. Trimming cost V 7 bases and J 0 bases; bases outside gene matches: 5. The CDR3 is 14 residues long. The V gene's germline CDR1 is MRHNA and CDR2 SNTAGT. The CDR3 nucleotides are TGTGCCAGCAAGAAAGGACAGGCTAACTATGGCTACACCTTC. Its translation: CASKKGQANYGYTF.

This clone was found once. The V call is TRBV28, the J call TRBJ2-1; D could derive from TRBD1 or TRBD2 (5 bases each). Germline loops: CDR1 MDHEN, CDR2 SYDVKM. The CDR3 totals 15 residues. V was shortened by 5 bases and J by 3 bases, with 14 bases between the two germline ends. The chain's CDR3 is CASSRGQGIYNEQFF. Here the CDR3 DNA reads TGTGCCAGCAGTCGGGGTCAGGGAATCTACAATGAGCAGTTCTTC.